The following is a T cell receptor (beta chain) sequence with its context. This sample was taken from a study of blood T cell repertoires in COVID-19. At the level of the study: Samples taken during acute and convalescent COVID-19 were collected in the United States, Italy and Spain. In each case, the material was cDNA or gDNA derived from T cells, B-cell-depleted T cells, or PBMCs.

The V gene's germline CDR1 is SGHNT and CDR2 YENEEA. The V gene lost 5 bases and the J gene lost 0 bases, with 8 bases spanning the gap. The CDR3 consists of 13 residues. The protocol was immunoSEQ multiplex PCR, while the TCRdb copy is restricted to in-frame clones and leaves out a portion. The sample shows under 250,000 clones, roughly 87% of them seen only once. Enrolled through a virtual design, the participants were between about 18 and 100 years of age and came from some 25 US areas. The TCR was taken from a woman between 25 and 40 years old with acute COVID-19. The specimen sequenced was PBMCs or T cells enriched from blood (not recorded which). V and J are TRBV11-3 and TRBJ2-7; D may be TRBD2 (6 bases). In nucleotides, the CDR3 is TGTGCCAGCAGCCCCGGGAGCTCCTACGAGCAGTACTTC. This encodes CASSPGSSYEQYF.